Each of the 8 T cell receptor beta chains below was sequenced from the same sample in a study of identical twins. TCRdb used MiXCR to reprocess the 5' RACE reads, holding one entry per CDR3 protein. The data show hundreds of thousands of distinct CDR3 sequences, with about 20% seen just once and 10% to 15% held by the top ten. The same sample was also used in a study of T cells expressing NK-cell markers.

Material: PBMCs. Receptors were obtained from a young woman in good health.

The J gene is TRBJ2-5, the V gene TRBV7-9; D is uncertain. The V and J ends lost 5 bases and 5 bases respectively, with 12 bases between them. This CDR3 is 13 amino acids long. Germline-derived CDR1 and CDR2 are SEHNR and FQNEAQ (reference sequence). CDR3 protein: CASSRSDTETQYF. In DNA form, the CDR3 reads TGTGCCAGCAGCCGCAGCGATACGGAGACCCAGTACTTC.

This clonotype was observed a handful of times. The V call is TRBV29-1, the J call TRBJ2-7; 9 nucleotides align to TRBD1. V gave up 7 bases and J gave up 6 bases; unmatched junction bases: 7. Germline V gives CDR1 SQVTM, CDR2 ANQGSEA. The CDR3 is 12 amino acids. The CDR3 DNA follows: TGCAGCGCCGGGACAGGGCAGCTCGAGCAGTACTTC. Encoded protein: CSAGTGQLEQYF.

This clonotype was found many times. V usage is TRBV12-3 or TRBV12-4 and J usage is TRBJ2-1, with 7 bases fitting TRBD2. J was trimmed by 4 bases and V by 7 bases; bases with no gene match: 7. The CDR3 is 14 residues long. This CDR3 is CASTRAGEYNEQFF. The CDR3 nucleotides read TGTGCCAGCACTCGGGCGGGGGAGTACAATGAGCAGTTCTTC.

The CDR3 nucleotides are TGTGCCAGCAGCGGGACGCGACAGGGAGAGACCCAGTACTTC. It is translated as CASSGTRQGETQYF. The chain links TRBV2 to TRBJ2-5; TRBD1 matches 7 bases. The germline gives CDR1 SNHLY, CDR2 FYNNEI. The V gene end was trimmed by 6 bases and the J gene end by 4 bases; junction bases not matched to a gene: 8. The CDR3 has 14 amino acids. The full variable domain, with the rest looked up from reference TRBV2 and TRBJ2-5, is EPEVTQTPSHQVTQMGQEVILRCVPISNHLYFYWYRQILGQKVEFLVSFYNNEISEKSEIFDDQFSVERPDGSNFTLKIRSTKLEDSAMYFCASSGTRQGETQYFGPGTRLLVL.

Here the CDR3 reads CSAREGDGAGYTF. CDR3 bases: TGCAGTGCTAGAGAGGGGGACGGCGCTGGGTACACCTTC. The rearrangement joins TRBV20-1 to TRBJ1-2; the D gene is possibly TRBD1 (5 bases). V was cut by 0 bases and J by 11 bases, with 16 bases left in between. In germline, CDR1 is DFQATT, CDR2 SNEGSKA (reference sequence). The CDR3 spans 13 residues.

The rearrangement links TRBV5-1 to TRBJ2-5, with 9 nucleotides matching TRBD2. Germline lookup yields CDR1 SGHRS and CDR2 YFSETQ. The V and J ends lost 4 bases and 1 base, in that order; junction bases with no gene match: 8. This CDR3 comprises 16 residues. The CDR3 nucleotides read TGCGCCAGCAGCAGTACCGGGACTAGCATCCAAGAGACCCAGTACTTC. Its translation: CASSSTGTSIQETQYF. Drawing the rest from reference TRBV5-1 and TRBJ2-5, the complete variable domain is KAGVTQTPRYLIKTRGQQVTLSCSPISGHRSVSWYQQTPGQGLQFLFEYFSETQRNKGNFPGRFSGRQFSNSRSEMNVSTLELGDSALYLCASSSTGTSIQETQYFGPGTRLLVL.

The chain links TRBV20-1 to TRBJ2-3; 10 nucleotides align to TRBD2. CDR1 and CDR2 (germline): DFQATT, SNEGSKA (reference sequence). The length of the CDR3 is 17 residues. Trimming cost V 3 bases and J 2 bases; bases outside gene matches: 11. The CDR3 loop is CSASAALLAGITDTQYF. CDR3 sequence (DNA): TGCAGTGCTAGCGCCGCATTACTAGCGGGGATCACAGATACGCAGTATTTT.

The chain uses TRBV12-3 or TRBV12-4 and TRBJ1-5; 11 bases fit TRBD1. The CDR3 is 16 residues long. J gave up 4 bases and V 4 bases, and 6 bases lay outside the gene matches. The CDR3 region is CASSYGTGGWNQPQHF. CDR3 nucleotides: TGTGCCAGCAGTTACGGGACAGGGGGTTGGAATCAGCCCCAGCATTTT.